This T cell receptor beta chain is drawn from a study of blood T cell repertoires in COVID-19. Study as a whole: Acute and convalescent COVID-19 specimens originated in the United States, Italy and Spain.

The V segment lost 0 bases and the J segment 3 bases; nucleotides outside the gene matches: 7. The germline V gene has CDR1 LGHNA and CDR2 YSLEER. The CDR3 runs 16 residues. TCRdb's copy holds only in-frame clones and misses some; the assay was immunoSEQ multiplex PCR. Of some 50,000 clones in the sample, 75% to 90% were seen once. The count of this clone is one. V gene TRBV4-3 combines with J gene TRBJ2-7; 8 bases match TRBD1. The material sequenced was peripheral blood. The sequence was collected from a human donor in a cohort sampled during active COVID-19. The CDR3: CASSQEYTGGSYEQYF. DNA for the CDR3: TGCGCCAGCAGCCAAGAGTATACAGGGGGTAGCTACGAGCAGTACTTC.